A single T cell receptor beta chain is shown here with its context. Its antigen is not identified. A junction end diverges from the germline sequence, so it may reflect a read error. TCRbeta libraries were built with three rounds of nested PCR, modified from ARM-PCR. MiXCR, run by TCRdb on the multiplex PCR reads, gives a single entry per CDR3 protein. The sample contains 60,000 to 100,000 distinct CDR3 sequences, approximately 82% of which appear only once. This sample's RNA came from whole unsorted tissue. Distant lung tissue was collected more than 3 cm away from the tumor edge. The data originate from a study of tumor and adjacent non-tumor tissue in lung cancer. Notes on the study in general: Patients with more diverse tumor TCRs had worse survival.

CDR1 LGHNA and CDR2 YSLEER come from the germline V gene. The CDR3 is made up of 14 amino acids. Sequencing was done on a sample of distant non-tumor lung tissue. The sequence came from a man between 65 and 80 years old with non-small cell lung cancer. The chain combines TRBV4-3 with TRBJ1-2; no definite D call. The CDR3 loop reads CASSQDVGGNGYTF. DNA for the CDR3: TGCGCCAGCAGCCAGGATGTGGGCGGAAATGGATACACCTTC.